The 31 T cell receptor beta chains in this list originate from one sample, sequenced in a study of cytomegalovirus exposure and HLA in healthy donors. The study ran its PCR with 60 Vbeta and 13 Jbeta primers. Sequenced by immunoSEQ multiplex PCR; TCRdb stores in-frame clones only, minus some. The data hold under 85,000 clones, with roughly 76% observed a single time. The sequenced material came from PBMCs. These receptors were obtained from a man between 18 and 29 years old in good health and CMV-seronegative.

The J gene is TRBJ1-5, the V gene TRBV2; 9 bases align to TRBD1. The V and J ends lost 7 bases and 4 bases, in that order; junction bases with no gene match: 5. CDR1 and CDR2 from the germline V gene are SNHLY and FYNNEI. The length of the CDR3 is 14 residues. The CDR3 sequence: CASNDRGRNQPQHF. CDR3 nucleotides: TGTGCCAGCAACGACAGGGGGAGAAATCAGCCCCAGCATTTT.

As for this clone: One end of the junction fails to match germline, which may point to a read error. The V and J genes are TRBV9 and TRBJ2-2, with a weak D call TRBD2 (5 bases). From germline, CDR1 is SGDLS and CDR2 YYNGEE. The CDR3 sequence is 15 residues long. In DNA, the CDR3 is TGTGCCAGCGGCGTAGCTAGCCGGGCTCCCGGGGAGCTGTTTTTT. Translating it yields CASGVASRAPGELFF.

Here the CDR3 reads CATSTRQGNEQYV. The CDR3 nucleotides are TGTGCCACCAGCACAAGACAGGGAAATGAGCAGTACGTC. The genes are TRBV15 and TRBJ2-7, with 7 bases that match TRBD1. Germline CDR1 reads LNHNV; CDR2 reads YYDKDF (reference sequence). V trimming: 4 bases; J trimming: 7 bases; junction bases outside the gene matches: 7. This CDR3 spans 13 amino acids.

As concerns this clone: The sample has other DNA sequences that encode this CDR3 too. The chain links TRBV4-3 to TRBJ2-3; D is undetermined. Trimming took 0 bases from V and 3 from J, leaving 4 bases between them. The germline V gene encodes CDR1 LGHNA and CDR2 YSLEER. This CDR3 comprises 13 residues. The CDR3 region is CASSQDGTDTQYF. The CDR3 DNA sequence: TGCGCCAGCAGCCAAGACGGGACAGATACGCAGTATTTT.

V is TRBV9 and J is TRBJ2-5; the match to TRBD1 covers 9 bases. V lost 0 bases to trimming and J lost 5 bases; unmatched junction nucleotides: 8. Germline V gene data show CDR1 as SGDLS and CDR2 as YYNGEE. The CDR3 is 16 amino acids. CDR3 region: CASSVGTGALWETQYF. The CDR3 DNA reads TGTGCCAGCAGCGTAGGGACAGGGGCGTTATGGGAGACCCAGTACTTC.

V gene TRBV19 combines with J gene TRBJ1-5, with 7 positions matching TRBD1. The germline CDR1 and CDR2 sequences are LNHDA and SQIVND (reference sequence). The CDR3 runs 15 residues. Trimming at V came to 7 bases and at J to 2 bases, leaving 8 bases not matched to a gene. The CDR3 DNA reads as TGTGCCAGTAATCAGGGGGGCGGGGGCAATCAGCCCCAGCATTTT. This gives the protein CASNQGGGGNQPQHF.

This clone came up a few times. The J gene is TRBJ2-5, the V gene TRBV7-7; D is unresolved. Trimming stripped 5 bases from V and 5 bases from J, with 15 bases between. Germline V CDR1 and CDR2: SSHAT, FNYEAQ (reference sequence). CDR3 length equals 14 residues. In DNA form, the CDR3 reads TGTGCCAGCAGCCCCAGTGGGCCCGTTGAGACCCAGTACTTC. Protein product: CASSPSGPVETQYF.

This chain joins TRBV7-9 and TRBJ2-1; D call uncertain. Germline loops: CDR1 SEHNR, CDR2 FQNEAQ (reference sequence). Trimming removed 2 bases from V and 3 bases from J, with 8 bases in between. The CDR3 has 14 amino acids. The CDR3 protein is CASSLLAIYNEQFF. The CDR3 bases are TGTGCCAGCAGCTTACTCGCGATCTACAATGAGCAGTTCTTC.

The chain is built from TRBV27 and TRBJ2-2, with D possibly matching TRBD2 (6 bases). Germline V lookup: CDR1 MNHEY, CDR2 SMNVEV (reference sequence). This CDR3 region has 13 residues. V was pared by 6 bases and J by 6 bases, with 11 bases between. This chain's CDR3 is CASSRGSAGELFF. DNA for the CDR3: TGTGCCAGCAGCCGGGGGAGTGCCGGGGAGCTGTTTTTT.

This clone showed up just a few times. The gene calls are TRBV7-6 and TRBJ2-2, with D uncertain. Between the trimmed V and J ends, which lost 6 bases and 1 base, there was a span of 6 bases. This CDR3 has 13 residues. CDR1 and CDR2 (germline): SGHVS, FNYEAQ. The CDR3 loop reads CASSPKNTGELFF. The CDR3 DNA is TGTGCCAGCAGTCCCAAGAACACCGGGGAGCTGTTTTTT.

V usage is TRBV21-1 and J usage is TRBJ2-7; the DNA was not used to check the table's D call, TRBD2. TRBV21-1 is a pseudogene. The CDR3 extends over 16 amino acids. The CDR3 here is CASSTSRTSGAYEQYF. CDR3 sequence (DNA): TGTGCCAGCAGCACCTCTCGAACTAGCGGAGCCTACGAGCAGTACTTC.

The count of this clone is one. V usage is TRBV6-1 and J usage is TRBJ1-1; no reliable D call. This CDR3 has 8 residues. CDR1 and CDR2 (germline): MNHNS, SASEGT. V lost 10 bases and J 8 bases, leaving 5 bases between the germline ends. Here the CDR3 reads CANWEAFF. The CDR3, as DNA: TGTGCCAACTGGGAAGCTTTCTTT.

The chain is built from TRBV19 and TRBJ1-2, with 7 positions matching TRBD1. The CDR3 is 13 amino acids. The germline V gene encodes CDR1 LNHDA and CDR2 SQIVND (reference sequence). Trimming took 6 bases from V and 2 from J; bases not matched to a gene: 3. The CDR3 region is CASRTGQNYGYTF. The DNA for the CDR3 is TGTGCCAGTAGGACGGGACAGAACTATGGCTACACCTTC.

The chain combines TRBV5-6 with TRBJ2-7; 8 bases fit TRBD1. Germline CDR1 is SGHDT and CDR2 is YYEEEE. V was pared by 4 bases and J by 0 bases, with 6 bases of the junction left unmatched. The CDR3 is 15 residues long. The CDR3 nucleotides are TGTGCCAGCAGCCCTGGACAGGGCGACTCCTACGAGCAGTACGTC. Amino acid sequence: CASSPGQGDSYEQYV.

This chain connects TRBV19 to TRBJ1-5; TRBD1 aligns across 7 bases. This CDR3 spans 16 amino acids. Germline-derived CDR1 and CDR2 are LNHDA and SQIVND (reference sequence). The junction had 16 bases not matched to a gene; V was cut back by 7 bases and J by 7 bases. The CDR3 DNA follows: TGTGCCAGTACGGGGGCAGGGGGACCAATGGGGCAGCCCCAGCATTTT. Residues: CASTGAGGPMGQPQHF.

This sequence joins TRBV6-6 and TRBJ1-1; D gene ambiguous. Germline V gene data show CDR1 as MNHNY and CDR2 as SVGAGI (reference sequence). V lost 2 bases and J lost 3, with 10 bases in between. The CDR3 runs 14 residues. This CDR3 is CASSYRTGHTEAFF. CDR3 DNA: TGTGCCAGCAGTTACAGGACTGGGCACACTGAAGCTTTCTTT.

This clone was seen a handful of times. This chain uses TRBV19 with TRBJ2-6; no clear D. The CDR3 totals 14 residues. Germline V gene lookup returns CDR1 LNHDA and CDR2 SQIVND (reference sequence). Trimming took 5 bases from V and 3 from J, leaving 8 bases between them. Here the CDR3 reads CASSRRFGANVLTF. CDR3 DNA: TGTGCCAGTAGTCGGAGATTTGGGGCCAACGTCCTGACTTTC.

This clone was recorded once. The rearrangement uses TRBV6-6 and TRBJ1-5; D perhaps matches TRBD1 (6 bases). Trimming shortened V by 7 bases and J by 5 bases, and 18 bases separated the two germline ends. CDR1 is MNHNY and CDR2 is SVGAGI in the germline V gene (reference sequence). The CDR3 loop spans 15 amino acids. CDR3 nucleotides: TGTGCCAGCACCAAACCGGACAGCAGACATCAGCCCCAGCATTTT. It specifies CASTKPDSRHQPQHF.

This clone came up once. The chain carries TRBV13 and TRBJ2-2, with D maybe TRBD1 (6 bases). The V and J ends lost 8 bases and 8 bases respectively, with 18 bases between them. Germline V CDR1 and CDR2: PRHDT, FYEKMQ (reference sequence). The CDR3 is made up of 14 amino acids. For the CDR3, the DNA is TGTGCCAGCGGGCAGGGGCCACAACCGGGGGAGCTGTTTTTT. Translated: CASGQGPQPGELFF.

The chain carries TRBV5-6 and TRBJ1-4; no clear D. Trimming stripped 4 bases from V and 8 bases from J, with 12 bases between. The CDR3 contains 13 residues. The germline V gene has CDR1 SGHDT and CDR2 YYEEEE. The CDR3 loop reads CASSRTAGEKLFF. In DNA, the CDR3 is TGTGCCAGCAGCCGAACCGCGGGGGAAAAACTGTTTTTT.

This sequence joins TRBV6-6 and TRBJ1-6; the D gene is possibly TRBD1 (5 bases). The V gene's germline CDR1 is MNHNY and CDR2 SVGAGI (reference sequence). The CDR3 totals 14 residues. V was pared by 6 bases and J by 6 bases, with 12 bases between. The CDR3 region is CASRLRQPNSPLHF. The CDR3 DNA is TGTGCCAGCAGATTGAGACAGCCTAATTCACCCCTCCACTTT.

About this clone itself: At the DNA level, this CDR3 is encoded by other sequences in the same sample as well. This chain joins TRBV7-2 and TRBJ1-6; TRBD1 matches at 7 bases. The ends lost 5 bases at V and 5 bases at J; junction bases unmatched: 6. This CDR3 spans 15 amino acids. CDR1 and CDR2 from the germline V gene are SGHTA and FQGNSA. CDR3 nucleotides: TGTGCCAGCAGCCGTAGGACAGGTGATAATTCACCCCTCCACTTT. Translation: CASSRRTGDNSPLHF.

This chain joins TRBV18 and TRBJ1-1; D call uncertain. Germline CDR1 and CDR2: KGHSH and LQKENI. Trimming left V 1 base short and J 3 bases short, with 9 bases between. The CDR3 consists of 14 residues. The CDR3: CASSPRREDTEAFF. For the CDR3, the DNA is TGTGCCAGCTCACCACGGAGGGAAGACACTGAAGCTTTCTTT.

The genes are TRBV6-4 and TRBJ1-4; TRBD1 aligns across 9 bases. Germline-derived CDR1 and CDR2 are MRHNA and SNTAGT. Trimming removed 5 bases from V and 6 bases from J; junction bases left unmatched: 4. The CDR3 has 14 residues. DNA of the CDR3: TGTGCCAGCAGTAAACGACAGGGGGATGAAAAACTGTTTTTT. The encoded protein is CASSKRQGDEKLFF.

V and J are TRBV4-2 and TRBJ2-7; tentative D call: TRBD2 (6 bases). This CDR3 spans 14 amino acids. Trimming shortened V by 2 bases and J by 2 bases, and 10 bases separated the two germline ends. CDR1 LGHNA and CDR2 YNFKEQ come from the germline V gene. The CDR3 protein is CASSQLGLTYEQYF. In nucleotides, the CDR3 is TGTGCCAGCAGCCAATTAGGACTAACCTACGAGCAGTACTTC.

J is TRBJ2-3 and V is TRBV10-3; 16 nucleotides align to TRBD2. The V gene end was trimmed by 7 bases and the J gene end by 6 bases; junction bases not matched to a gene: 7. CDR1 and CDR2 (germline): ENHRY, SYGVKD. The CDR3 runs to 16 residues. The CDR3 bases are TGTGCCATCACTGGGACTAGCGGGGGGGCGATGGATACGCAGTATTTT. It yields the protein CAITGTSGGAMDTQYF.

This sequence joins TRBV7-3 and TRBJ1-1; TRBD1 is a possible D gene (5 bases). Germline V gene lookup returns CDR1 SGHTA and CDR2 FQGTGA. Trimming pared 1 base from V and 6 bases from J, leaving 12 bases between. The CDR3 totals 14 residues. CDR3 DNA sequence: TGTGCCAGCAGCTTAAATGGGGCTGGCGCTGAAGCTTTCTTT. Its protein is CASSLNGAGAEAFF.

This chain connects TRBV5-4 to TRBJ2-7, with 9 bases matching TRBD1. The V gene's germline CDR1 is SGHNT and CDR2 YYREEE (reference sequence). This CDR3 contains 14 residues. J was trimmed by 2 bases and V by 7 bases; bases with no gene match: 7. CDR3 coding DNA: TGTGCCAGCCAGACGACAGGGGGACCCTACGAGCAGTACTTC. It specifies CASQTTGGPYEQYF. Together with reference TRBV5-4 and TRBJ2-7, the CDR3 gives the full variable domain: ETGVTQSPTHLIKTRGQQVTLRCSSQSGHNTVSWYQQALGQGPQFIFQYYREEENGRGNFPPRFSGLQFPNYSSELNVNALELDDSALYLCASQTTGGPYEQYFGPGTRLTVT.

The V call is TRBV2, the J call TRBJ1-5, with a tentative D call TRBD1 (6 bases). CDR1 SNHLY and CDR2 FYNNEI come from the germline V gene. Between the trimmed V and J ends, which lost 5 bases and 4 bases, there was a span of 15 bases. This CDR3 is 15 amino acids long. CDR3 sequence (DNA): TGTGCCAGCAGTTCACGGGACACCCGAAATCAGCCCCAGCATTTT. Residues: CASSSRDTRNQPQHF.

The genes are TRBV19 and TRBJ2-3; 9 bases align to TRBD2. V shed 6 bases and J 4 bases; nucleotides not matched to a gene: 8. The CDR3 is 15 residues long. CDR1 is LNHDA and CDR2 is SQIVND in the germline V gene (reference sequence). CDR3 DNA sequence: TGTGCCAGTAGAGGACTAGCGATGAGCCCAGATACGCAGTATTTT. Translating gives CASRGLAMSPDTQYF.

In DNA, the CDR3 is TGTGCCAGCAGGGGAGCGGGGGATCGCACCGGGGAGCTGTTTTTT. Translated, it gives CASRGAGDRTGELFF. This chain uses TRBV2 with TRBJ2-2; the match to TRBD2 covers 8 bases. V shed 6 bases, J shed 4 bases, and the junction held 7 bases outside the gene matches. The CDR3 sequence is 15 residues long. Germline CDR1 reads SNHLY; CDR2 reads FYNNEI.